The rows below give T cell receptor beta chains drawn from one sample of a study of T cell responses to AZD1222 COVID-19 vaccine. The data were produced by immunoSEQ multiplex PCR, yet TCRdb's version contains in-frame clones alone and is incomplete. Here the sample spans about 160,000 clones, about 93% being singletons. The sample was peripheral blood, taken on day 0 of AZD1222 vaccination. Receptor source: an adult in good health. Both conserved end residues are part of each CDR3. A D gene is named only where the DNA matches it firmly. The size of a clone is reported for some rows only, either as once, few or many, or as a class for expanded clones.

NA,NA,TRBJ1-3,TRBV28,CASSLRPGISGNTIYF,TGTGCCAGCAGTTTAAGGCCGGGGATTTCGGGAAACACCATATATTTT
NA,NA,TRBJ1-6,TRBV4-2,CASSRPLNSPLHF,TGTGCCAGCAGCCGACCCTTGAATTCACCCCTCCACTTT
TRBD1,once,TRBJ2-5,TRBV6-6,CASSFVQGETQYF,TGTGCCAGCAGTTTCGTACAGGGGGAGACCCAGTACTTC
TRBD2,NA,TRBJ2-1,TRBV5-1,CASSFSPGRAGNEQFF,TGCGCCAGCAGCTTTAGCCCCGGGAGGGCCGGCAATGAGCAGTTCTTC
NA,NA,TRBJ1-2,TRBV3-1/TRBV3-2,CASSLQPSGGDYGYTF,TGTGCCAGCAGCCTTCAGCCCAGCGGGGGCGACTATGGCTACACCTTC
NA,NA,TRBJ2-2,TRBV25-1,CASTAGNTGELFF,TGTGCCAGCACAGCGGGGAACACCGGGGAGCTGTTTTTT
TRBD1,NA,TRBJ1-2,TRBV27,CASSLTGAGANYGYTF,TGTGCCAGCAGTTTGACAGGGGCGGGAGCTAACTATGGCTACACCTTC
NA,NA,TRBJ1-6,TRBV27,CASGDKNSPLHF,TGTGCCAGCGGGGACAAAAATTCACCCCTCCACTTT
NA,once,TRBJ1-6,TRBV2,CASSPREGNSPLHF,TGTGCCAGCAGTCCAAGGGAGGGGAATTCACCCCTCCACTTT
TRBD1,NA,TRBJ1-6,TRBV2,CASSEDRGSPLHF,TGTGCCAGCAGTGAAGACAGGGGATCACCCCTCCACTTT
TRBD1,NA,TRBJ1-5,TRBV28,CASSTGQGYQPQHF,TGTGCCAGCAGCACAGGACAGGGCTATCAGCCCCAGCATTTT